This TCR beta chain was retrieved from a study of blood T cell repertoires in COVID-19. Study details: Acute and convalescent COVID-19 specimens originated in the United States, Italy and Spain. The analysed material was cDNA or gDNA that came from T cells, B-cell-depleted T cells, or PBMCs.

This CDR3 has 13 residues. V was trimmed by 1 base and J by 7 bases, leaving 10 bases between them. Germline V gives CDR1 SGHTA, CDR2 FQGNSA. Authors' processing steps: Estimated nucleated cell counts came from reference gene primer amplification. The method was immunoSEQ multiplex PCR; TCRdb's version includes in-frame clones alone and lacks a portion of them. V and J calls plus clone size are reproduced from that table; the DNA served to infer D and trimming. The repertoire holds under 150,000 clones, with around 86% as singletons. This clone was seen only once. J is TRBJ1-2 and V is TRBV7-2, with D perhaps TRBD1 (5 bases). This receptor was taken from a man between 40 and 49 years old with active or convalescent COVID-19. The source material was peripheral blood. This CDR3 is CASSLGQTSGYTF. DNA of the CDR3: TGTGCCAGCAGCTTAGGACAGACAAGTGGCTACACCTTC.